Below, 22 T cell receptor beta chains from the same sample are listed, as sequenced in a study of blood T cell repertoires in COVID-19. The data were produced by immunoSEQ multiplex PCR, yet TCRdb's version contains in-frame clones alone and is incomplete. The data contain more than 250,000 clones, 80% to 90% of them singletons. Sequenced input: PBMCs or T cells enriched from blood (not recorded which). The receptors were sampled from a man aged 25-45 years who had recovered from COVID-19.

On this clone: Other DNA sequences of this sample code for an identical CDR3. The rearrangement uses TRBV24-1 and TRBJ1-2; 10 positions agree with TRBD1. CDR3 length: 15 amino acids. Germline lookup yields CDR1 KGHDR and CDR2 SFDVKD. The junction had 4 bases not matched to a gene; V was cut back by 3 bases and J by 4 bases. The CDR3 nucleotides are TGTGCCACCAGTGATCCTAGGACAGGGGGCTATGGCTACACCTTC. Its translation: CATSDPRTGGYGYTF.

The CDR3 loop reads CASSVDGGQYSGNTIYF. For the CDR3, the DNA is TGTGCCAGCAGCGTGGATGGGGGACAGTACTCTGGAAACACCATATATTTT. The chain employs TRBV9 and TRBJ1-3; 7 nucleotides match TRBD1. The CDR3 contains 17 residues. J gave up 0 bases and V 2 bases, and 8 bases lay outside the gene matches. Germline CDR1 reads SGDLS; CDR2 reads YYNGEE.

The CDR3 coding sequence is TGCGCCAGCAGCCAAGATGGGACATGGTATGGCTACACCTTC. Translated, it gives CASSQDGTWYGYTF. V usage is TRBV4-1 and J usage is TRBJ1-2, with D possibly being TRBD1 (6 bases). Per germline, CDR1 MGHRA and CDR2 YSYEKL. CDR3 length: 14 residues. Trimming took 0 bases from V and 5 from J, leaving 10 bases between them.

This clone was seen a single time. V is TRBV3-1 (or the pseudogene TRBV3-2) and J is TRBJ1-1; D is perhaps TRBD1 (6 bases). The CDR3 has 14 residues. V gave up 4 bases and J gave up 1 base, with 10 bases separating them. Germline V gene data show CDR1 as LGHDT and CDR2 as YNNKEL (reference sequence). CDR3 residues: CASSLGARNTEAFF. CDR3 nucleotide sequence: TGTGCCAGCAGCCTGGGGGCGAGGAACACTGAAGCTTTCTTT.

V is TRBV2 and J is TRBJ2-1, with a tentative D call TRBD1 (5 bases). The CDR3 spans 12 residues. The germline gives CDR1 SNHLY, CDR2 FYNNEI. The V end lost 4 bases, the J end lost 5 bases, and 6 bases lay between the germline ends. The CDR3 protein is CASSGQNNEQFF. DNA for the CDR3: TGTGCCAGCAGTGGACAGAACAATGAGCAGTTCTTC. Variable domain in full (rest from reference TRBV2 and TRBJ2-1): EPEVTQTPSHQVTQMGQEVILRCVPISNHLYFYWYRQILGQKVEFLVSFYNNEISEKSEIFDDQFSVERPDGSNFTLKIRSTKLEDSAMYFCASSGQNNEQFFGPGTRLTVL.

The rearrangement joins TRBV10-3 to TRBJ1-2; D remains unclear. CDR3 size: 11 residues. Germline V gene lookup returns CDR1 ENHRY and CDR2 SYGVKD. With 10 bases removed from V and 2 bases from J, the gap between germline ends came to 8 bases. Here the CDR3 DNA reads TGTGCCACCCTCCTGAACTATGGCTACACCTTC. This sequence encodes CATLLNYGYTF.

Here the CDR3 reads CASSPGVGETQYF. Written as DNA, the CDR3 is TGCGCCAGCAGCCCCGGGGTCGGAGAGACCCAGTACTTC. The chain has TRBV5-1 and TRBJ2-5; a possible D gene is TRBD2 (5 bases). The CDR3 extends over 13 amino acids. Germline CDR1 is SGHRS and CDR2 is YFSETQ. V was trimmed by 4 bases and J by 4 bases, leaving 11 bases between them.

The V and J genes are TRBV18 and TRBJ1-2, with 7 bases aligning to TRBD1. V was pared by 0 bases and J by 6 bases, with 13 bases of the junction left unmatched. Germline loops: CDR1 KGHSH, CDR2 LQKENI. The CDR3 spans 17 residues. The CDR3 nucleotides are TGTGCCAGCTCACCACCGGGAAGCGGCAGGGGGAGTGATGGCTACACCTTC. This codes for CASSPPGSGRGSDGYTF.

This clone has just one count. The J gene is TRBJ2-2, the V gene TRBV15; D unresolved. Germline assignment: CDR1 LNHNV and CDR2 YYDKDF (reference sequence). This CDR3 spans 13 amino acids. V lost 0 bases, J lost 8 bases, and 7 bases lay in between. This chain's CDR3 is CATSRDFTGELFF. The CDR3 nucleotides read TGTGCCACCAGCAGAGATTTCACTGGGGAGCTGTTTTTT.

CDR3 sequence: CASSPGTGVWITDTQYF. The CDR3 region has the DNA TGTGCCAGCAGTCCCGGGACAGGGGTCTGGATCACAGATACGCAGTATTTT. The gene calls are TRBV2 and TRBJ2-3; 10 bases are shared with TRBD1. The J segment lost 2 bases and the V segment lost 5 bases, leaving 10 bases of the junction unmatched. In germline, CDR1 is SNHLY, CDR2 FYNNEI. This CDR3 contains 17 residues.

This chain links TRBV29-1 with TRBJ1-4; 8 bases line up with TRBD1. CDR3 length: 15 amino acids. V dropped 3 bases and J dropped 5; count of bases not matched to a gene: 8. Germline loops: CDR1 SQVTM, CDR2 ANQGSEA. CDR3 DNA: TGCAGCGTTGAGGACAGGGTCGAGGGAAATGAAAAACTGTTTTTT. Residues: CSVEDRVEGNEKLFF.

The CDR3: CATRQTDNSPLHF. In DNA, the CDR3 is TGTGCCACCCGACAGACAGATAATTCACCCCTCCACTTT. The chain couples TRBV6-6 to TRBJ1-6, with D possibly matching TRBD1 (5 bases). Trimming shortened V by 10 bases and J by 5 bases, and 12 bases separated the two germline ends. In germline, CDR1 is MNHNY, CDR2 SVGAGI (reference sequence). There are 13 residues in the CDR3.

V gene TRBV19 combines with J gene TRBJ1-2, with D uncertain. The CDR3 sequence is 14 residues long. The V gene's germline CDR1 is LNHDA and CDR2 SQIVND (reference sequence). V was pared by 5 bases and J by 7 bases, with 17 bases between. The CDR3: CASSSLTVRGGYTF. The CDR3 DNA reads TGTGCCAGTAGTTCCTTGACCGTTCGAGGTGGCTACACCTTC.

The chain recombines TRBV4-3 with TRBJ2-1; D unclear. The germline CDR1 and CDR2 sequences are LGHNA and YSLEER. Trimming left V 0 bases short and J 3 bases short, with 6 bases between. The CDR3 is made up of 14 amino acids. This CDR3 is CASSQESSYNEQFF. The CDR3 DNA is TGCGCCAGCAGCCAAGAATCCAGCTACAATGAGCAGTTCTTC.

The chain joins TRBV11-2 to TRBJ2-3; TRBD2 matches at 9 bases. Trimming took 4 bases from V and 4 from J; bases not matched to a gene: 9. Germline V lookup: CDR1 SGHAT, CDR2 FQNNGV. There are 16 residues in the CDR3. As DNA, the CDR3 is TGTGCCAGCAGCTCCGCGGGGGGGGCGCTATCAGATACGCAGTATTTT. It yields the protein CASSSAGGALSDTQYF.

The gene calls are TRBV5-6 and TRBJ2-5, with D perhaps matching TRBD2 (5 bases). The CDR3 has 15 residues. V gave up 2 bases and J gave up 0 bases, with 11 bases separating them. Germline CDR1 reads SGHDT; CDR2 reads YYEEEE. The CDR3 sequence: CASSLFGGYQETQYF. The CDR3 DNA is TGTGCCAGCAGCTTATTTGGAGGATACCAAGAGACCCAGTACTTC.

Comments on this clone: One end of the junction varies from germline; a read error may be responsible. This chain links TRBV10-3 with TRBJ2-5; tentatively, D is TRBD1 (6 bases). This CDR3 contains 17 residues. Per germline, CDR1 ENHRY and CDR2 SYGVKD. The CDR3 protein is CAISVTIVQGRAETQYF. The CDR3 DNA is TGTGCCATAAGTGTTACCATCGTACAGGGTCGGGCAGAGACCCAGTACTTC.

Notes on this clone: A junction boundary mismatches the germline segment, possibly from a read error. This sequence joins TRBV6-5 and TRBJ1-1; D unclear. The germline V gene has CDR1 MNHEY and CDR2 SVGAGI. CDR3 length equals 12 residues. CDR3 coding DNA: TGTGCCACCAGTTGGAGGAACACTGAAGCTTTCTTT. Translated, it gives CATSWRNTEAFF.

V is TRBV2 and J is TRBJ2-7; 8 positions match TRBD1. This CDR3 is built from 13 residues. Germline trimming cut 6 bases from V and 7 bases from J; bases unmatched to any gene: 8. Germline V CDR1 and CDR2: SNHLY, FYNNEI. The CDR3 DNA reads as TGTGCCAGCAGGGACGACAGGGGTTGGGAGCAGTACTTC. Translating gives CASRDDRGWEQYF.

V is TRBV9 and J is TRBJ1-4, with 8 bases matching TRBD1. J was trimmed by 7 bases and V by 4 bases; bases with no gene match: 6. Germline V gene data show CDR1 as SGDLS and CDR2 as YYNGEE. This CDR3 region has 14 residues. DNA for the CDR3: TGTGCCAGCAGCCCCGGAGGACAGGGTGAAAAACTGTTTTTT. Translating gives CASSPGGQGEKLFF.

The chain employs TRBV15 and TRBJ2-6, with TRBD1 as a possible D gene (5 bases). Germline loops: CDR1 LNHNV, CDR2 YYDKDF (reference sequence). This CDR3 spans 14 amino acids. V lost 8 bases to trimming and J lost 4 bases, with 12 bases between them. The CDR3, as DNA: TGTGCCACCGACCAAGGGGCCGGGGCCAACGTCCTGACTTTC. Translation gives CATDQGAGANVLTF.

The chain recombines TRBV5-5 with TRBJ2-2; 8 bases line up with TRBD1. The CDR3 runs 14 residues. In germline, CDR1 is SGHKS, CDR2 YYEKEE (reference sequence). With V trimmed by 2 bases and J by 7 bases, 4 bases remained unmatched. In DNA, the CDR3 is TGTGCCAGCAGCTTTGGACAGGGCCTCGGGGAGCTGTTTTTT. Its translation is CASSFGQGLGELFF.